This TCR beta chain was retrieved from a study of T cell responses to AZD1222 COVID-19 vaccine. Study background: Pooled samples include second doses given at about 4 or 12 weeks.

Study results and caveats: An increase in Spike-specific TCR breadth and depth was observed after two AZD1222 doses. There were mostly white British donors and more females than males, and clonal diversity was possibly underestimated. It was only after the peak T cell response that any repertoires were sampled.

The CDR3 length is 18 residues. V shed 5 bases and J 4 bases; nucleotides not matched to a gene: 9. CDR1 is LNHDA, CDR2 SQIVND, per germline (reference sequence). Sequencing was performed with immunoSEQ multiplex PCR; in TCRdb, only in-frame clones are kept and a portion is missing. The data contain 95,000 to 130,000 clones, around 88% of them seen just once; the ten biggest clones take up 8% to 10%. To note about this clone: The antigen is unknown.

Here the sequenced sample was peripheral blood, taken on day 0 of AZD1222 vaccination. The chain links TRBV19 to TRBJ2-6, with TRBD2 matching over 12 bases. This TCR was sampled from an adult in good health. CDR3 bases: TGTGCCAGTAGTCCCCCTAGCGGGAGGGCCACGGGGGCCAACGTCCTGACTTTC. The encoded protein is CASSPPSGRATGANVLTF. Complete variable domain (other parts from reference TRBV19 and TRBJ2-6): DGGITQSPKYLFRKEGQNVTLSCEQNLNHDAMYWYRQDPGQGLRLIYYSQIVNDFQKGDIAEGYSVSREKKESFPLTVTSAQKNPTAFYLCASSPPSGRATGANVLTFGAGSRLTVL.